A selection of T cell receptor beta chains follows, all from one sample in a study of T cells in Graves' hyperthyroidism and ophthalmopathy. TCRdb reanalysed the multiplex PCR reads using MiXCR and keeps one entry per CDR3 protein. The sample records about 570,000 distinct CDR3 sequences, around 46% being singletons. The sample taken for sequencing was peripheral blood or thyroid tissue (not recorded which). These receptors came from an adult woman with Graves' disease, either hyperthyroidism or ophthalmopathy (not recorded which). The CDR3 runs from the conserved cysteine through the conserved F or W. The D gene is left open where the match is weak. Size is omitted from some rows. Given values are once, few, many or a class for expanded clones.

TRBJ2-6 | - | - | TRBV2 | TGTGCCATCAAGACAGACTCCTCTGGGGCCAACGTCCTGACTTTC | CAIKTDSSGANVLTF
TRBJ2-2 | - | many | TRBV20-1 | TGCAGTGCCACGGGTCCCGGGGAGCTGTTTTTT | CSATGPGELFF
TRBJ1-1 | - | few | TRBV18 | TGTGCCACCCTCTCGGGGCTGAACACTGAAGCTTTCTTT | CATLSGLNTEAFF
TRBJ1-2 | - | few | TRBV29-1 | TGCAGCGTTGTATCAGGGGCGGACTATGGCTACACCTTC | CSVVSGADYGYTF
TRBJ1-2 | TRBD1 | - | TRBV20-1 | TGCAGTGCTAACGGCCCCGGGACAGCCTATGGCTACACCTTC | CSANGPGTAYGYTF
TRBJ1-4 | - | - | TRBV2 | TGTGCCAGCAATTTCAGACTGAATGAAAAACTGTTTTTT | CASNFRLNEKLFF
TRBJ1-4 | - | - | TRBV10-3 | TGTGCCATCAGACAGGGTGGAAAACTGTTTTTT | CAIRQGGKLFF
TRBJ1-4 | - | - | TRBV29-1 | TGCAGCGTTGAAGTCGTTGGCCAAAAACTGTTTTTT | CSVEVVGQKLFF
TRBJ2-7 | - | - | TRBV10-3 | TGTGCCATCAGAGAGGAGGGCCGAGGTGAGCAGTACTTC | CAIREEGRGEQYF
TRBJ2-7 | - | - | TRBV7-2 | TGTGCCAGCAGCGTACCCAGACTGGGAACCTACGAGCAGTACTTC | CASSVPRLGTYEQYF
TRBJ1-1 | TRBD1 | many | TRBV28 | TGTGCCAGCAGCTATGTCAGGGGGGGCACTGAAGCTTTCTTT | CASSYVRGGTEAFF
TRBJ2-5 | TRBD2 | - | TRBV12-3/TRBV12-4 | TGTGCCAGCACCCTGGGGGGGATGATGGAGACCCAGTACTTC | CASTLGGMMETQYF
TRBJ1-4 | - | many | TRBV4-1 | TGCGCCAGCAGCCAAAGTGGCGGAAAACTGTTTTTT | CASSQSGGKLFF
TRBJ1-3 | - | - | TRBV7-8 | TGTGCCAGCAGCCCCGGAGGCAGGGGCGTTCTTTTT | CASSPGGRGVLF
TRBJ2-3 | TRBD2 | - | TRBV12-5 | TGTGCTAGTGGTGCTAGCCCAGGACTAGCGGGGACAGATACGCAGTATTTT | CASGASPGLAGTDTQYF
TRBJ1-5 | - | many | TRBV12-5 | TGTGCTAGTGGAGGGGGAGGAGGTCAGCCCCAGCATTTT | CASGGGGGQPQHF
TRBJ2-5 | - | many | TRBV27 | TGTGCCAGCAGCAGGTACAGGGAGAAAGAGACCCAGTACTTC | CASSRYREKETQYF
TRBJ1-1 | - | - | TRBV19 | TGTGCCAGTAGTATAGGGGCGATCACTGAAGCTTTCTTT | CASSIGAITEAFF
TRBJ2-1 | TRBD2 | few | TRBV7-9 | TGTGCCAGCAGCCTTCGGGGGGAGGGCCGAAATGAGCAGTTCTTC | CASSLRGEGRNEQFF
TRBJ1-5 | - | many | TRBV12-3/TRBV12-4 | TGTGCCAGCAGTTGGGGGGGGACTCAGGGGAATCAGCCCCAGCATTTT | CASSWGGTQGNQPQHF
TRBJ2-2 | - | many | TRBV11-2 | TGTGCCAGCAGCCCCCGCAGAGACAAGAACACCGGGGAGCTGTTTTTT | CASSPRRDKNTGELFF
TRBJ1-5 | - | once | TRBV7-2 | TGTGCCAGCAGCTCGCCGGTGTATGGCAATCAGCCCCAGCATTTT | CASSSPVYGNQPQHF